These 26 T cell receptor beta chains were sequenced from one sample in a study of T cell responses to AZD1222 COVID-19 vaccine. Clones were read by immunoSEQ multiplex PCR, and TCRdb kept only the in-frame ones, dropping some. Of 150,000 to 200,000 clones in the sample, just over 85% were seen once. The sample was peripheral blood, taken 28 days after the second AZD1222 dose. Source of these receptors: an adult who received the AZD1222 COVID-19 vaccine.

This clone came up once. This specimen includes other DNA sequences encoding the same CDR3. The genes are TRBV12-3 or TRBV12-4 and TRBJ1-6; unclear D gene. V was pared by 3 bases and J by 10 bases, with 10 bases between. This CDR3 comprises 13 residues. CDR3 DNA: TGTGCCAGCAGTTTGACCGGTGACTCACCCCTCCACTTT. Amino acids: CASSLTGDSPLHF.

The chain couples TRBV6-5 to TRBJ2-7; TRBD2 agrees at 7 bases. The CDR3 contains 13 residues. The junction had 6 bases not matched to a gene; V was cut back by 4 bases and J by 6 bases. Per the germline V gene, CDR1 is MNHEY and CDR2 is SVGAGI. The CDR3 loop is CASSSGGRGEQYF. The CDR3 DNA follows: TGTGCCAGCAGTTCCGGGGGGAGAGGCGAGCAGTACTTC.

The chain's CDR3 is CASSEVGFGDTEAFF. The CDR3 DNA is TGTGCCAGCAGTGAGGTGGGCTTTGGGGACACTGAAGCTTTCTTT. The chain carries TRBV6-1 and TRBJ1-1; D not certain. This CDR3 is built from 15 residues. Germline CDR1 is MNHNS and CDR2 is SASEGT. The germline V and J ends were trimmed by 3 bases and 3 bases, with 14 bases remaining between them.

This clone was found a few times. CDR3 sequence: CASSLGGRTEAFF. The CDR3 DNA sequence: TGTGCCAGCAGTTTAGGGGGTAGGACTGAAGCTTTCTTT. V and J are TRBV12-3 or TRBV12-4 and TRBJ1-1; D call uncertain. The V gene lost 1 base and the J gene lost 5 bases, with 8 bases spanning the gap. The length of the CDR3 is 13 residues.

CDR3 protein: CASSFPGLGIYEQYF. CDR3 coding DNA: TGTGCCAGCAGCTTTCCGGGACTAGGGATCTACGAGCAGTACTTC. V usage is TRBV11-2 and J usage is TRBJ2-7, with TRBD2 identical over 8 bases. Germline V gives CDR1 SGHAT, CDR2 FQNNGV. The length of the CDR3 is 15 residues. With V trimmed by 3 bases and J by 3 bases, 7 bases remained unmatched. Using reference TRBV11-2 and TRBJ2-7 for the parts outside the CDR3, the full variable domain is EAGVAQSPRYKIIEKRQSVAFWCNPISGHATLYWYQQILGQGPKLLIQFQNNGVVDDSQLPKDRFSAERLKGVDSTLKIQPAKLEDSAVYLCASSFPGLGIYEQYFGPGTRLTVT.

The J gene is TRBJ1-3, the V gene TRBV12-3 or TRBV12-4; D possibly corresponds to TRBD1 (6 bases). The CDR3 length is 13 residues. V dropped 7 bases and J dropped 2 bases, with 9 bases sitting between them. CDR3 loop: CASTQGTGNTIYF. Written as DNA, the CDR3 is TGTGCCAGCACCCAGGGGACTGGAAACACCATATATTTT.

The chain has TRBV11-2 and TRBJ1-2; 7 bases line up with TRBD1. CDR1 and CDR2 from the germline V gene are SGHAT and FQNNGV. Trimming cost V 0 bases and J 6 bases; bases outside gene matches: 4. This CDR3 has 14 amino acids. This CDR3 is CASSLEGQGDGYTF. CDR3 nucleotide sequence: TGTGCCAGCAGCTTAGAAGGGCAGGGGGATGGCTACACCTTC. Drawing the rest from reference TRBV11-2 and TRBJ1-2, the complete variable domain is EAGVAQSPRYKIIEKRQSVAFWCNPISGHATLYWYQQILGQGPKLLIQFQNNGVVDDSQLPKDRFSAERLKGVDSTLKIQPAKLEDSAVYLCASSLEGQGDGYTFGSGTRLTVV.

The J gene is TRBJ1-1, the V gene TRBV6-5; D remains ambiguous. The CDR3 consists of 14 residues. Germline values: CDR1 MNHEY, CDR2 SVGAGI. V lost 3 bases and J 3 bases, leaving 11 bases between the germline ends. The CDR3 nucleotides are TGTGCCAGCAGTTATGGGTCTGGGGACACTGAAGCTTTCTTT. Its translation is CASSYGSGDTEAFF.

The chain uses TRBV2 and TRBJ2-3, with no clear D. V was cut by 1 base and J by 6 bases, with 5 bases left in between. CDR3 length equals 12 residues. Germline loops: CDR1 SNHLY, CDR2 FYNNEI. The CDR3 loop reads CASSEGSDTQYF. The CDR3 DNA is TGTGCCAGCAGTGAAGGATCCGATACGCAGTATTTT.

The sample holds one count of this clone. The gene calls are TRBV6-5 and TRBJ1-2; D perhaps matches TRBD1 (5 bases). Germline V gene lookup returns CDR1 MNHEY and CDR2 SVGAGI. The V gene lost 2 bases and the J gene lost 4 bases, with 8 bases spanning the gap. CDR3 length equals 13 residues. This chain's CDR3 is CASSYGGSYGYTF. CDR3 coding DNA: TGTGCCAGCAGTTACGGGGGTAGCTATGGCTACACCTTC.

This chain uses TRBV15 with TRBJ2-2, with 8 bases that match TRBD2. The germline V gene encodes CDR1 LNHNV and CDR2 YYDKDF (reference sequence). V lost 6 bases and J lost 5; bases outside the gene matches: 2. This CDR3 has 13 residues. The CDR3 here is CATRASGTGELFF. CDR3 coding DNA: TGTGCCACCAGGGCTAGCGGGACCGGGGAGCTGTTTTTT.

This chain uses TRBV7-3 with TRBJ2-5, with 9 nucleotides matching TRBD2. CDR1 is SGHTA, CDR2 FQGTGA, per germline. V lost 5 bases and J lost 1; bases outside the gene matches: 5. This CDR3 is built from 15 residues. The CDR3 DNA reads TGTGCCAGCAGCGATCCGACTAGCGGCCAAGAGACCCAGTACTTC. The encoded protein is CASSDPTSGQETQYF. Complete variable domain (other parts from reference TRBV7-3 and TRBJ2-5): GAGVSQTPSNKVTEKGKYVELRCDPISGHTALYWYRQSLGQGPEFLIYFQGTGAADDSGLPNDRFFAVRPEGSVSTLKIQRTERGDSAVYLCASSDPTSGQETQYFGPGTRLLVL.

The chain employs TRBV6-5 and TRBJ2-1; 7 nucleotides match TRBD2. CDR1 is MNHEY and CDR2 is SVGAGI in the germline V gene. V was pared by 6 bases and J by 7 bases, with 9 bases of the junction left unmatched. The CDR3 spans 14 residues. The DNA of the CDR3 is TGTGCCAGCAGCACGTCACGGGGGGAAAATGAGCAGTTCTTC. Translating gives CASSTSRGENEQFF.

The chain is built from TRBV6-5 and TRBJ1-2; D unclear. There are 13 residues in the CDR3. V lost 0 bases and J lost 10, with 12 bases in between. In germline, CDR1 is MNHEY, CDR2 SVGAGI. The CDR3 loop is CASSYSTRQNYTF. CDR3 nucleotide sequence: TGTGCCAGCAGTTACTCCACCCGTCAGAACTACACCTTC.

The chain uses TRBV12-3 or TRBV12-4 and TRBJ1-2; unclear D gene. This CDR3 contains 12 residues. The V and J ends lost 0 bases and 5 bases respectively, with 4 bases between them. The CDR3 DNA reads TGTGCCAGCAGTTTAGCCGGGTATGGCTACACCTTC. Its protein product is CASSLAGYGYTF.

V and J are TRBV7-3 and TRBJ2-3, with 7 bases matching TRBD1. CDR3 length: 13 amino acids. The V gene's germline CDR1 is SGHTA and CDR2 FQGTGA. The V gene end was trimmed by 4 bases and the J gene end by 6 bases; junction bases not matched to a gene: 4. For the CDR3, the DNA is TGTGCCAGCAGCTCAACAGGGGTCGATACGCAGTATTTT. Translated: CASSSTGVDTQYF.

V usage is TRBV25-1 and J usage is TRBJ1-2; TRBD1 might be the D (5 bases). V was clipped by 3 bases and J by 4 bases, with 15 bases between them. CDR3 length: 15 residues. Germline V lookup: CDR1 MGHDK, CDR2 SYGVNS. Here the CDR3 DNA reads TGTGCCAGCAGTGACTCGGGAAGGGACGGCTATGGCTACACCTTC. Amino acids: CASSDSGRDGYGYTF.

The V call is TRBV6-1, the J call TRBJ1-5; D may be TRBD1 (5 bases). V lost 2 bases and J lost 7, with 15 bases in between. This CDR3 is 15 amino acids long. Germline CDR1 reads MNHNS; CDR2 reads SASEGT. This CDR3 reads CASSEFRASSQPQHF. In DNA form, the CDR3 reads TGTGCCAGCAGTGAATTCAGGGCAAGCAGCCAGCCCCAGCATTTT.

The chain uses TRBV19 and TRBJ1-3, with 7 bases identical to TRBD1. The CDR3 is 15 amino acids. The junction had 13 bases not matched to a gene; V was cut back by 9 bases and J by 5 bases. Germline V gives CDR1 LNHDA, CDR2 SQIVND (reference sequence). The CDR3, as DNA: TGTGCCAGCAAAGGCGGCAGGGGGTTTAGAAACACCATATATTTT. This sequence encodes CASKGGRGFRNTIYF. The whole variable domain, filled in from reference TRBV19 and TRBJ1-3, reads DGGITQSPKYLFRKEGQNVTLSCEQNLNHDAMYWYRQDPGQGLRLIYYSQIVNDFQKGDIAEGYSVSREKKESFPLTVTSAQKNPTAFYLCASKGGRGFRNTIYFGEGSWLTVV.

The genes are TRBV12-3 or TRBV12-4 and TRBJ1-4; D is undetermined. CDR3 length: 13 residues. Trimming took off 3 bases at V and 5 bases at J, with 7 bases between the two ends. CDR3 in DNA: TGTGCCAGCAGTTTCGGAGGGAATGAAAAACTGTTTTTT. Its translation is CASSFGGNEKLFF.

The CDR3 region has the DNA TGCGCCAGCACCGAGGGACAGGGAAAGTTCAGAGCTTTCTTT. Its protein product is CASTEGQGKFRAFF. The chain carries TRBV5-1 and TRBJ1-1; 9 bases line up with TRBD1. V was clipped by 6 bases and J by 10 bases; unmatched bases: 13. The germline V gene has CDR1 SGHRS and CDR2 YFSETQ. This CDR3 comprises 14 residues.

The gene calls are TRBV19 and TRBJ2-7, with 8 positions matching TRBD1. CDR1 LNHDA and CDR2 SQIVND come from the germline V gene (reference sequence). V dropped 1 base and J dropped 7; count of bases not matched to a gene: 9. The CDR3 extends over 15 amino acids. The CDR3 DNA reads as TGTGCCAGTAGTATAGCCGGCAGGGGGCTGGAAGAGCAGTACTTC. Its translation is CASSIAGRGLEEQYF.

J is TRBJ2-2 and V is TRBV7-2, with D possibly being TRBD1 or TRBD2 (5 bases each). There are 13 residues in the CDR3. CDR1 SGHTA and CDR2 FQGNSA come from the germline V gene. Deletions cut 3 bases from V and 8 bases from J, with 10 bases between. CDR3 sequence (DNA): TGTGCCAGCAGCTTTGGGGGTAGGGGGGAGCTGTTTTTT. Translating gives CASSFGGRGELFF.

This clone was seen a single time. This rearrangement joins TRBV7-2 to TRBJ2-5, with TRBD2 matching 9 bases. The CDR3 has 14 residues. Unmatched junction bases numbered 5, after V lost 5 bases and J lost 4 bases. The germline CDR1 and CDR2 sequences are SGHTA and FQGNSA. In DNA form, the CDR3 reads TGTGCCAGCAGCCGGGATAGCGGGGGAGAGACCCAGTACTTC. Translated: CASSRDSGGETQYF.

The chain employs TRBV3-1 (or the pseudogene TRBV3-2) and TRBJ1-2; D uncertain. Germline loops: CDR1 LGHDT, CDR2 YNNKEL (reference sequence). CDR3 length: 12 residues. Deletions cut 1 base from V and 8 bases from J, with 8 bases between. The CDR3 sequence is CASSQVLIGYTF. CDR3 nucleotide sequence: TGTGCCAGCAGCCAAGTCTTGATCGGCTACACCTTC.

The CDR3 region has the DNA TGCGCCAGCAGCCAAGGGGGGGACTGGTACCAAGAGACCCAGTACTTC. Translation gives CASSQGGDWYQETQYF. V usage is TRBV4-3 and J usage is TRBJ2-5; a weak D match, TRBD2 (6 bases). The V gene lost 1 base and the J gene lost 0 bases, with 12 bases spanning the gap. The CDR3 has 16 amino acids. Germline V CDR1 and CDR2: LGHNA, YSLEER.